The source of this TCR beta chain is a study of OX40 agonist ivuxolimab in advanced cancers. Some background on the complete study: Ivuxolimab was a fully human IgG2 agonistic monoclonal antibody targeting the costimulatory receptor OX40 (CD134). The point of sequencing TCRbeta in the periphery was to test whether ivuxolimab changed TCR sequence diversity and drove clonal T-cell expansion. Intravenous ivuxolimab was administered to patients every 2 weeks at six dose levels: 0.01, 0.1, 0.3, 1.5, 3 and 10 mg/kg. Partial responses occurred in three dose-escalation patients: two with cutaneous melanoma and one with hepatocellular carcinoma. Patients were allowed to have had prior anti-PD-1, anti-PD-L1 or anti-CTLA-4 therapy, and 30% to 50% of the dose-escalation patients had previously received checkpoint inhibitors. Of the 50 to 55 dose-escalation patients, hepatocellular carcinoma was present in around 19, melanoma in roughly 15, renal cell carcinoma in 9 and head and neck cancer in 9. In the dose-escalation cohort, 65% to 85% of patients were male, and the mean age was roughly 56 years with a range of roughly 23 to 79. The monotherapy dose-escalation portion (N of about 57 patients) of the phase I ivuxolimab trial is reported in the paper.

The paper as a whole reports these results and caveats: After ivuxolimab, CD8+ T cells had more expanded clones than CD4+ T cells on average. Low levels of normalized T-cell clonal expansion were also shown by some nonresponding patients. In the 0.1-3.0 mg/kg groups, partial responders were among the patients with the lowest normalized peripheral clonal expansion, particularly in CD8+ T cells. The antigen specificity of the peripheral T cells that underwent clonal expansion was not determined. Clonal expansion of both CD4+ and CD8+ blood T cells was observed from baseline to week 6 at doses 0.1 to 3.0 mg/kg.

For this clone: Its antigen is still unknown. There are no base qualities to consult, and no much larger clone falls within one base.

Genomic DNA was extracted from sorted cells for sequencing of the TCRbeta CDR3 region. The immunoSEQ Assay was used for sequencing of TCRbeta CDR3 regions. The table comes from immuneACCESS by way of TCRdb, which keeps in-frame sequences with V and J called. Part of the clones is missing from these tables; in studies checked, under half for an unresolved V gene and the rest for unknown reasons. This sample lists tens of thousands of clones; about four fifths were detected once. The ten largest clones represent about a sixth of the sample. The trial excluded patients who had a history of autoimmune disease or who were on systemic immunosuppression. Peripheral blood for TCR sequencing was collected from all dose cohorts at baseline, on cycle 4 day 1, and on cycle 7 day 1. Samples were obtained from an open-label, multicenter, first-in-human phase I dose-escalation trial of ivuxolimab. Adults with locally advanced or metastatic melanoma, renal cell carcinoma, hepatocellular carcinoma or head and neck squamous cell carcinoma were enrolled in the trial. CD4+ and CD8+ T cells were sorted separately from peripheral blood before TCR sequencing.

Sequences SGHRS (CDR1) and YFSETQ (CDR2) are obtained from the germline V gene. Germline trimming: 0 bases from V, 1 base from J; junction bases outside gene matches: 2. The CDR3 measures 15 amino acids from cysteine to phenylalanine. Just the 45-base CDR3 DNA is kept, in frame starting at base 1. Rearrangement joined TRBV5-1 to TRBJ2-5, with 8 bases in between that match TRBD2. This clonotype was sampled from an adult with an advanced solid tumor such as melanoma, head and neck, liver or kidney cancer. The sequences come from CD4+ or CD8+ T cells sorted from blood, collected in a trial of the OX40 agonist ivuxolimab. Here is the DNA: TGCGCCAGCAGCTTGGTCGGACTAGCCCAAGAGACCCAGTACTTC. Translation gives CASSLVGLAQETQYF. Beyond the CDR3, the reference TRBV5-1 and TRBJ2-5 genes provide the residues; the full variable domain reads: KAGVTQTPRYLIKTRGQQVTLSCSPISGHRSVSWYQQTPGQGLQFLFEYFSETQRNKGNFPGRFSGRQFSNSRSEMNVSTLELGDSALYLCASSLVGLAQETQYFGPGTRLLVL.